This T cell receptor (beta chain) was documented in a study of cytomegalovirus exposure and HLA in healthy donors. Per germline, CDR1 SGDLS and CDR2 YYNGEE. The CDR3 totals 14 residues. Notes on this clone: One end of the junction is discordant with germline, which a read error may explain. Additional DNA sequences in this sample encode the identical CDR3.

PCR was performed using 60 Vbeta and 13 Jbeta primers. Profiled with immunoSEQ multiplex PCR; TCRdb holds only in-frame clones, not every one. The sample yields roughly 190,000 clones, about 70% seen once. The chain links TRBV9 to TRBJ2-7, with 11 bases that match TRBD2. Sequenced input: PBMCs. This clonotype was obtained from a woman in her twenties or thirties in good health and CMV-seronegative. CDR3 DNA: TGCGCCAGCAGCGTAGAACTAGCGGGGGTCGAGCAGTACTTC. Translated: CASSVELAGVEQYF.